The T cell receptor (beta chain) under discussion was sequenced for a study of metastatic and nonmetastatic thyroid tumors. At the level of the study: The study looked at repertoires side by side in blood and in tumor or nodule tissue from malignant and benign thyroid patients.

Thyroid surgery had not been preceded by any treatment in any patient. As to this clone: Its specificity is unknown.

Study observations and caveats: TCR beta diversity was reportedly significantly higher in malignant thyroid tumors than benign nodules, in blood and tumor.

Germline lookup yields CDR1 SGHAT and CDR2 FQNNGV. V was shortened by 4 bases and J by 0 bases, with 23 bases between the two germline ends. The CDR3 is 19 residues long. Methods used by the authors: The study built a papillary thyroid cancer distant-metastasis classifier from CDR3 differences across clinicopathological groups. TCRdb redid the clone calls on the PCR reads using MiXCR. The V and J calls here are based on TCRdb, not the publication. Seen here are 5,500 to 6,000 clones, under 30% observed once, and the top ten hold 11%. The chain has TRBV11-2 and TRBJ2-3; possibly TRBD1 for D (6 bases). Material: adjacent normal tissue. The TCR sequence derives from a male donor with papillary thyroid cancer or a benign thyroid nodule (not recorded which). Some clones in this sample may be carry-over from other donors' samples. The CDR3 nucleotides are TGTGCCAGCAGCTGGCGAGGGGGTGGGGATGGAGGTAGCACAGATACGCAGTATTTT. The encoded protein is CASSWRGGGDGGSTDTQYF.